This T cell receptor beta chain is from a study of shared clonotypes between healthy human individuals. Sequencing used immunoSEQ multiplex PCR; TCRdb keeps in-frame clones, though not all of them. The table records hundreds of thousands of clones, around 73% of them present only once. The source of this sequence is a woman aged 25 to 39 in good health. Sample: memory CD4+ T cells sorted from blood. Stated subset: CD45RA-negative fraction.

CDR3 amino acids: CASSAGTFDTIYF. In nucleotides, the CDR3 is TGTGCCAGCAGCGCAGGGACATTCGACACCATATATTTT. J is TRBJ1-3 and V is TRBV7-9; possible D gene TRBD1, 6 bases. V was cut by 5 bases and J by 8 bases, with 13 bases left in between. This CDR3 has 13 amino acids. CDR1 and CDR2 from the germline V gene are SEHNR and FQNEAQ (reference sequence). The full variable domain, completed using reference TRBV7-9 and TRBJ1-3, is DTGVSQNPRHKITKRGQNVTFRCDPISEHNRLYWYRQTLGQGPEFLTYFQNEAQLEKSRLLSDRFSAERPKGSFSTLEIQRTEQGDSAMYLCASSAGTFDTIYFGEGSWLTVV.